This T cell receptor beta chain emerged from a study of identical twins. Study findings and constraints: It was possible that invariant MAIT and iNKT cells partly confounded the zero-insertion analyses.

As for this clonotype: Its antigen is as yet unknown.

V trimming: 2 bases; J trimming: 9 bases; junction bases outside the gene matches: 6. Germline CDR1 reads DFQATT; CDR2 reads SNEGSKA (reference sequence). The CDR3 runs to 14 residues. From the 5' RACE reads, TCRdb called clonotypes with MiXCR, one entry per CDR3 protein. The sample records around 1.7 million distinct CDR3 sequences, under 35% being singletons. The sequencing sample was made of cord blood. This sequence originates from a newborn girl in good health. The chain joins TRBV20-1 to TRBJ2-1, with 11 nucleotides matching TRBD1. CDR3: CSARQDRGLGEQFF. The CDR3 DNA sequence: TGCAGTGCTAGACAGGACAGGGGGCTAGGTGAGCAGTTCTTC.